The clone carrying this T cell receptor (beta chain) came up many times. What it binds is not known. This entry belongs to a study of molecular identifiers for immune sequencing clone quantification. Notes on the study in general: Identical TCR molecules can share a barcode, and this sharing could underestimate highly expanded clone sizes. Detection of one spiked Jurkat cell's TCR RNA reportedly worked in more than 850,000 naive cells.

As CD8+CD4-CCR7+CD45RA+ cells, naive CD8 T cells were sorted. The authors built bulk TCR libraries by previously described methods with listed TCR primers. TCRdb ran MiXCR on the PCR reads and lists one entry per CDR3 protein. The sample yields just under 65,000 distinct CDR3 sequences, under 20% seen once. CDR1 LNHDA and CDR2 SQIVND come from the germline V gene (reference sequence). This CDR3 comprises 14 residues. V lost 5 bases, J lost 2 bases, and 12 bases lay in between. The sequence came from a human donor in good health. Some libraries in this study had Jurkat cell RNA spiked in. The material sequenced was naive CD8+ T cells from blood, with Jurkat cell RNA spiked in. Subset reported: FACS-sorted CD8+CD4-CCR7+CD45RA+ naive T cells. The J gene is TRBJ1-1, the V gene TRBV19; TRBD1 is a possible D gene (6 bases). The CDR3 sequence: CASSPDRVNTEAFF. CDR3 coding DNA: TGTGCCAGTAGTCCGGACAGAGTCAACACTGAAGCTTTCTTT.